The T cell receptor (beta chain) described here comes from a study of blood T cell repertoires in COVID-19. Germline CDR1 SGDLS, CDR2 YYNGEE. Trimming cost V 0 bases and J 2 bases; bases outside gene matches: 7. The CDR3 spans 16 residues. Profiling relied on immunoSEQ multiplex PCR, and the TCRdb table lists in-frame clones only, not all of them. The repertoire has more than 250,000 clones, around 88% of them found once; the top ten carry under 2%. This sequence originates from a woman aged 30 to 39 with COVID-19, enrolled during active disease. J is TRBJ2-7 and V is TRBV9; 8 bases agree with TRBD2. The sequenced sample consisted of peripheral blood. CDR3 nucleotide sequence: TGTGCCAGCAGCGTAGGTGGCGGGGGGTTTCCCTACGAGCAGTACTTC. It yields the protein CASSVGGGGFPYEQYF.